The rows below give T cell receptor beta chains drawn from one sample of a study of T cell repertoires in cytomegalovirus infection. TCRdb used MiXCR to reprocess the reads, holding one entry per CDR3 protein. This sample has more than 400,000 distinct CDR3 sequences, with 26% found just once. Sequencing input: PBMCs. The origin of the receptors is a human donor in good health (CMV status not recorded). Some clones in this sample may be carry-over from other donors' samples. CDR3s include the opening cysteine and the closing phenylalanine or tryptophan. The D gene is left open where the match is weak. Clone size appears in some rows only: once, few, many, or a class for an expanded clone.

cdr3_nt	cdr3_aa	clone_size	j_call	v_call	d_call
TGTGCCAGCAGTTACTGGTCAGCTGACACTGAAGCTTTCTTT	CASSYWSADTEAFF	few	TRBJ1-1	TRBV6-2/TRBV6-3	NA
TGTGCCAGCAGTTTCAGGGAAAGATGGTATGGCTACACCTTC	CASSFRERWYGYTF	NA	TRBJ1-2	TRBV28	NA
TGTGCCAGCAGCTTCCTAGCGGGAGGCTACCAAGAGACCCAGTACTTC	CASSFLAGGYQETQYF	few	TRBJ2-5	TRBV11-2	TRBD2
TGTGCCAGCAGCAGGGGGCGCGGAGCGGGAGTCACAGATACGCAGTATTTT	CASSRGRGAGVTDTQYF	few	TRBJ2-3	TRBV11-2	NA
TGTGCCAGCAGAACGACGGGTTCCTACGAGCAGTACTTC	CASRTTGSYEQYF	few	TRBJ2-7	TRBV6-2/TRBV6-3	NA
TGCAGTGCTAGAGATACGAGCGGAGCCAACACCGGGGAGCTGTTTTTT	CSARDTSGANTGELFF	NA	TRBJ2-2	TRBV20-1	NA
TGTGCCAGCAGTTTTCGGGGGGAGGACTACGAGCAGTACTTC	CASSFRGEDYEQYF	many	TRBJ2-7	TRBV12-3/TRBV12-4	TRBD2
TGTGCCAGCAGCTTACCCCTGGGACACGTCACCGGGGAGCTGTTTTTT	CASSLPLGHVTGELFF	NA	TRBJ2-2	TRBV11-3	NA
TGTGCCAGCACCGTAAGGGTAGGGGCAGATACGCAGTATTTT	CASTVRVGADTQYF	many	TRBJ2-3	TRBV7-2	NA
TGTGCCAGCAAGGATCACCTACTCACTGAAGCTTTCTTT	CASKDHLLTEAFF	many	TRBJ1-1	TRBV12-3/TRBV12-4	NA
TGTGCCAGCAGTTACCCGTCAGATACGCAGTATTTT	CASSYPSDTQYF	many	TRBJ2-3	TRBV7-2	NA
TGTGCCAGCAGCTTAAATACGGGGAACACTGAAGCTTTCTTT	CASSLNTGNTEAFF	NA	TRBJ1-1	TRBV7-9	NA
TGTGCCAGCAGTTACGGGATAGCGGTGGGGGAGACCCAGTACTTC	CASSYGIAVGETQYF	NA	TRBJ2-5	TRBV6-5	NA
TGTGCCAGCAGCGGGTCGGGGTCCTACAATGAGCAGTTCTTC	CASSGSGSYNEQFF	many	TRBJ2-1	TRBV7-2	NA
TGTGCCAGCAGCGAGGGACAGGGGTGGAATTCACCCCTCCACTTT	CASSEGQGWNSPLHF	many	TRBJ1-6	TRBV7-8	TRBD1
TGCAGCGTCTCGGGAGGGAGGGTGCGCCAAGAGACCCAGTACTTC	CSVSGGRVRQETQYF	NA	TRBJ2-5	TRBV29-1	TRBD2
TGCGCCAGCAGCCAAGGACGACTAGCGGGAGACACCGGGGAGCTGTTTTTT	CASSQGRLAGDTGELFF	few	TRBJ2-2	TRBV4-3	TRBD2
TGTGCCAGCAGCGCCGGGACTAGCGGGTACGAGCAGTACTTC	CASSAGTSGYEQYF	many	TRBJ2-7	TRBV6-1	TRBD2
TGTGCCAGTACACCCCAGGGAAGTGGGGGCTATGGCTACACCTTC	CASTPQGSGGYGYTF	few	TRBJ1-2	TRBV19	NA
TGCAGTGCCTTGGACAGGGCACCCTACGAGCAGTACTTC	CSALDRAPYEQYF	once	TRBJ2-7	TRBV20-1	TRBD1
TGTGCCAGCAGCCCTAGCCGGGGACCCGAGACCCAGTACTTC	CASSPSRGPETQYF	NA	TRBJ2-5	TRBV7-9	NA
TGTGCCAGCAGCCTTCGATCCGGACAGGGGGCTGTAGGAGCTTTCTTT	CASSLRSGQGAVGAFF	many	TRBJ1-1	TRBV7-2	TRBD1
TGTGCCAGCAGCCTGACAGGGGGCGATTCACCCCTCCACTTT	CASSLTGGDSPLHF	few	TRBJ1-6	TRBV5-4	TRBD1
TGTGCCAGCAGTTTATACGGGAGGGCGGGTAATGAGCAGTTCTTC	CASSLYGRAGNEQFF	few	TRBJ2-1	TRBV12-3/TRBV12-4	TRBD2
TGTGCCAGCAGCTTCTTTCCGCCTGCGAACTATGGCTACACCTTC	CASSFFPPANYGYTF	NA	TRBJ1-2	TRBV7-6	NA
TGTGCCAGCAGTCTTAGCGGGAGGACCTACGAGCAGTACTTC	CASSLSGRTYEQYF	few	TRBJ2-7	TRBV6-6	TRBD2
TGCGCCAGCAGCCAAGCGCCTAGCGGGGGAGGGAATGAGCAGTTCTTC	CASSQAPSGGGNEQFF	NA	TRBJ2-1	TRBV4-1	TRBD2
TGTGCCAGCAGTTCGAAACGACAGGGAGATACGCAGTATTTT	CASSSKRQGDTQYF	NA	TRBJ2-3	TRBV5-6	TRBD1
TGTGCCAGCAGTAAAAGAGTAGCTAACTATGGCTACACCTTC	CASSKRVANYGYTF	many	TRBJ1-2	TRBV12-3/TRBV12-4	NA
TGTGCCAGCAGTTTACAGGGGCTTGAAGCTTTCTTT	CASSLQGLEAFF	few	TRBJ1-1	TRBV6-2/TRBV6-3	TRBD1
TGTGCCAGCAGCTTAGCGGGAGTCAGAGATACGCAGTATTTT	CASSLAGVRDTQYF	many	TRBJ2-3	TRBV11-2	NA
TGTGCTAGTGGTTTAGCGGGAGTCCCAGATACGCAGTATTTT	CASGLAGVPDTQYF	few	TRBJ2-3	TRBV12-5	TRBD2
TGTGCCAGCAGTTACCCCTCCGGGGGGAAAAAACTGTTTTTT	CASSYPSGGKKLFF	NA	TRBJ1-4	TRBV6-1	NA
TGTGCTAGTGCCATCGGACCCTATGGCTACACCTTC	CASAIGPYGYTF	NA	TRBJ1-2	TRBV12-5	NA
TGCGCCAGCAGTCAATCGAGGCAGGGCAGCTACAATGAGCAGTTCTTC	CASSQSRQGSYNEQFF	few	TRBJ2-1	TRBV23-1	NA
TGTGCCAGCACTCTCTCGGGAGTTAGCACAGATACGCAGTATTTT	CASTLSGVSTDTQYF	NA	TRBJ2-3	TRBV28	NA
TGCAGTGCTGGACAGGGCAATCAGCCCCAGCATTTT	CSAGQGNQPQHF	few	TRBJ1-5	TRBV20-1	TRBD1
TGTGCCAGCAGCTTGGACCCAGACAGCAATGAAAAACTGTTTTTT	CASSLDPDSNEKLFF	NA	TRBJ1-4	TRBV5-4	NA
TGCAGTGCTAGGGTCCGGGCTGGCACAGATACGCAGTATTTT	CSARVRAGTDTQYF	NA	TRBJ2-3	TRBV20-1	NA
TGTGCCACCAGTGACCCGGGCGGGGGCGCTGGGCGGGCGCAGGAGACCCAGTACTTC	CATSDPGGGAGRAQETQYF	NA	TRBJ2-5	TRBV24-1	NA
TGTGCCATCAGTGATACCGGGACTTCCCACGAGCAGTACTTC	CAISDTGTSHEQYF	NA	TRBJ2-7	TRBV10-3	NA
TGCAGTGCTAGAGAGTTTGCGGGCGTTAGCACAGATACGCAGTATTTT	CSAREFAGVSTDTQYF	NA	TRBJ2-3	TRBV20-1	NA
TGTGCCAGTGCCAGGTCCAATCAGCCCCAGCATTTT	CASARSNQPQHF	few	TRBJ1-5	TRBV7-9	NA
TGTGCCAGCAGCTTAGGAGTCGGCCCCTACAATGAGCAGTTCTTC	CASSLGVGPYNEQFF	many	TRBJ2-1	TRBV7-2	NA
TGTGCCAGCAGCTCTGGGATGCCAAACACTGAAGCTTTCTTT	CASSSGMPNTEAFF	NA	TRBJ1-1	TRBV7-9	NA
TGCGCCAGCAGCCAAGCTGAGGTTAACACTGAAGCTTTCTTT	CASSQAEVNTEAFF	NA	TRBJ1-1	TRBV4-3	NA
TGTGCCACCAGCGACGGACAGGAGTCTGGGGCCAACGTCCTGACTTTC	CATSDGQESGANVLTF	few	TRBJ2-6	TRBV15	TRBD1
TGTGCCATCAGTGCGCGGACAGGGGTGAACACTGAAGCTTTCTTT	CAISARTGVNTEAFF	many	TRBJ1-1	TRBV10-3	TRBD1
TGCGCCAGCAGCCAAGGAGGGCGGGAAGAGACCCAGTACTTC	CASSQGGREETQYF	few	TRBJ2-5	TRBV4-3	NA
TGTGCCAGCAGACCCGCCGGGAGCAATCAGCCCCAGCATTTT	CASRPAGSNQPQHF	NA	TRBJ1-5	TRBV6-2/TRBV6-3	NA
TGTGCCAGCAGCCAGCAGGGGGCTAGCAATCAGCCCCAGCATTTT	CASSQQGASNQPQHF	NA	TRBJ1-5	TRBV4-2	TRBD1
TGTGCCAGCAGTAAACAGGGAAACACTGAAGCTTTCTTT	CASSKQGNTEAFF	few	TRBJ1-1	TRBV6-5	NA
TGTGCCAGCAGCTTAACGCCCACTAGCTGGGCCTACGAGCAGTACTTC	CASSLTPTSWAYEQYF	many	TRBJ2-7	TRBV7-3	NA
TGTGCCAGCAGCGCCGGACAGGGTGACTATGGCTACACCTTC	CASSAGQGDYGYTF	few	TRBJ1-2	TRBV5-6	TRBD1
TGTGCCAGCAGCTTAGAAAGACCCCCAGGTCAGCCCCAGCATTTT	CASSLERPPGQPQHF	few	TRBJ1-5	TRBV7-2	NA
TGTGCCAGCAGCTTAGGCGATTCTTGGGACGGACCCTCTGGAAACACCATATATTTT	CASSLGDSWDGPSGNTIYF	NA	TRBJ1-3	TRBV7-3	NA
TGTGCCAGCAGGAGGGACAGGGTGGTAGAGACCCAGTACTTC	CASRRDRVVETQYF	NA	TRBJ2-5	TRBV6-5	TRBD1
TGTGCCAGCAGGGAAGGACTAGCGGGAGTCACCGGGGAGCTGTTTTTT	CASREGLAGVTGELFF	NA	TRBJ2-2	TRBV2	TRBD2